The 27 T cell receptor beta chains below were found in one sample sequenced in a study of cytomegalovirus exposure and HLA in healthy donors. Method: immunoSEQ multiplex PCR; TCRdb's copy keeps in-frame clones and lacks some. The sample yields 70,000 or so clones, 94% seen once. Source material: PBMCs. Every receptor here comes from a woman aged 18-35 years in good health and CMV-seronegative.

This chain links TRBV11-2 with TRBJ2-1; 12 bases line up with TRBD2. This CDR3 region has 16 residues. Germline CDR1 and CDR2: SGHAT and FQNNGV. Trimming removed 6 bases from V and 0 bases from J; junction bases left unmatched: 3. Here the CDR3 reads CASRQTSGSSYNEQFF. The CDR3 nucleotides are TGTGCCAGCAGACAGACTAGCGGGAGCTCCTACAATGAGCAGTTCTTC.

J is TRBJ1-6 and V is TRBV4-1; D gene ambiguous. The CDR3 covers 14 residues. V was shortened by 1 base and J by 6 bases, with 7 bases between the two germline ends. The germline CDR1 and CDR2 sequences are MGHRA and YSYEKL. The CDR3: CASSQVTVNSPLHF. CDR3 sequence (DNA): TGCGCCAGCAGCCAAGTCACAGTTAATTCACCCCTCCACTTT.

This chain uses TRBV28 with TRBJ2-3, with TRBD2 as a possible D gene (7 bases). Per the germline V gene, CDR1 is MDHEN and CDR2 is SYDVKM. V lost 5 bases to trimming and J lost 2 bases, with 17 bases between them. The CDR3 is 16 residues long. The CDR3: CASSSGIGQLTDTQYF. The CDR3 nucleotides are TGTGCCAGCAGTAGCGGGATTGGACAGCTCACAGATACGCAGTATTTT.

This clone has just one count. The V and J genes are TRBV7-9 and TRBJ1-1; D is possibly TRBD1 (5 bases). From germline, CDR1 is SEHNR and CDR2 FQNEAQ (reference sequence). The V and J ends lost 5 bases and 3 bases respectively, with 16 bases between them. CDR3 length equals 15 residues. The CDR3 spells CASSPVGGDDTEAFF. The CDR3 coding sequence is TGTGCCAGCAGCCCAGTTGGGGGGGACGACACTGAAGCTTTCTTT.

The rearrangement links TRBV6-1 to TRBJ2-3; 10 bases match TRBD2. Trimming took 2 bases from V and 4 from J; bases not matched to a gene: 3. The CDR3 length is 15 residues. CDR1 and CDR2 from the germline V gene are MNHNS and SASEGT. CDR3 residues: CASSEKAGGADTQYF. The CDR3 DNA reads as TGTGCCAGCAGTGAAAAAGCGGGAGGGGCAGATACGCAGTATTTT.

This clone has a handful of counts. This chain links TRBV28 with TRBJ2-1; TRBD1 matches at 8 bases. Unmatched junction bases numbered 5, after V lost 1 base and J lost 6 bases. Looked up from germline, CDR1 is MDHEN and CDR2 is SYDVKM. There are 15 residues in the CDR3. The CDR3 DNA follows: TGTGCCAGCAGTTTATCAGGGGGCTATGGCAATGAGCAGTTCTTC. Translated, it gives CASSLSGGYGNEQFF.

CDR3 sequence reads: CAWRRETGTLAFF. The CDR3 nucleotides read TGTGCCTGGAGGCGAGAGACCGGGACATTAGCTTTCTTT. The genes are TRBV30 and TRBJ1-1, with D perhaps TRBD1 (6 bases). CDR1 is GTSNPN and CDR2 is SVGIG in the germline V gene (reference sequence). The V gene lost 3 bases and the J gene lost 10 bases, with 18 bases spanning the gap. CDR3 length: 13 amino acids.

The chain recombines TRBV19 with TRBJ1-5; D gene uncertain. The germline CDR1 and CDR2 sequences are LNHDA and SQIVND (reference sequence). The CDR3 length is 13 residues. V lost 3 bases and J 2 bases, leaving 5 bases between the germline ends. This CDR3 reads CASSMIGNQPQHF. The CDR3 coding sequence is TGTGCCAGTAGTATGATAGGCAATCAGCCCCAGCATTTT.

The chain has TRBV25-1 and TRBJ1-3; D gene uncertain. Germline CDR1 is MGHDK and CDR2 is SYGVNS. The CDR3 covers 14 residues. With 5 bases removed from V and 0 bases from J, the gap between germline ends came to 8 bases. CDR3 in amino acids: CASSTIRSGNTIYF. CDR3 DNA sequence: TGTGCCAGCAGTACAATTCGCTCTGGAAACACCATATATTTT. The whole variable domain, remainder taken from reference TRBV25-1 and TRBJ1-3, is EADIYQTPRYLVIGTGKKITLECSQTMGHDKMYWYQQDPGMELHLIHYSYGVNSTEKGDLSSESTVSRIRTEHFPLTLESARPSHTSQYLCASSTIRSGNTIYFGEGSWLTVV.

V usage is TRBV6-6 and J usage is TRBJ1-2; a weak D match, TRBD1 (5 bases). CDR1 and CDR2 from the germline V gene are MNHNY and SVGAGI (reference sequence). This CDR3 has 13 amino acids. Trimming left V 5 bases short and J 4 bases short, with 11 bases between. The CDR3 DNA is TGTGCCAGCAGTGAGACAGCGTTCTATGGCTACACCTTC. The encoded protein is CASSETAFYGYTF.

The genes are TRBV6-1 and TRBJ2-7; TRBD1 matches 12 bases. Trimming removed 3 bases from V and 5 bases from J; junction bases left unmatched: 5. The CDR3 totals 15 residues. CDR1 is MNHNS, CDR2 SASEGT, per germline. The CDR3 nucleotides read TGTGCCAGCAGTGAGGGGACAGGGGGCTGGGACGAGCAGTACTTC. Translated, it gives CASSEGTGGWDEQYF.

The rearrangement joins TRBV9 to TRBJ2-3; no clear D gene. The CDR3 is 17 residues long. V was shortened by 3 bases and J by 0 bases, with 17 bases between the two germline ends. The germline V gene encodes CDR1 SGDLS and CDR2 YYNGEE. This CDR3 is CASSADRLHTSTDTQYF. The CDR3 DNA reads TGTGCCAGCAGCGCCGACCGACTCCATACTAGCACAGATACGCAGTATTTT. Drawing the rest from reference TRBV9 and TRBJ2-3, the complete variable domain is DSGVTQTPKHLITATGQRVTLRCSPRSGDLSVYWYQQSLDQGLQFLIQYYNGEERAKGNILERFSAQQFPDLHSELNLSSLELGDSALYFCASSADRLHTSTDTQYFGPGTRLTVL.

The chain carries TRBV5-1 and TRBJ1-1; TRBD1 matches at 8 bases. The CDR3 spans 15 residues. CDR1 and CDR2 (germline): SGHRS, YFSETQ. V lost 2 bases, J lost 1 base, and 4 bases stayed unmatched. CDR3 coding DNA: TGCGCCAGCAGCTTCGCCGGGACAGGGAACACTGAAGCTTTCTTT. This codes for CASSFAGTGNTEAFF. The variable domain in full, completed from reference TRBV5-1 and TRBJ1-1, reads KAGVTQTPRYLIKTRGQQVTLSCSPISGHRSVSWYQQTPGQGLQFLFEYFSETQRNKGNFPGRFSGRQFSNSRSEMNVSTLELGDSALYLCASSFAGTGNTEAFFGQGTRLTVV.

The CDR3 spells CASSYSRVAGVNEQYF. CDR3 nucleotides: TGTGCCAGCAGTTACTCCAGGGTAGCGGGAGTCAACGAGCAGTACTTC. The V gene is TRBV6-5, the J gene TRBJ2-7; 9 bases are a match to TRBD2. V dropped 0 bases and J dropped 5; count of bases not matched to a gene: 8. Germline CDR1 reads MNHEY; CDR2 reads SVGAGI. The CDR3 length is 16 residues.

Here the CDR3 DNA reads TGTGCCAGCAGAATGAGCGGGGGGGCTTGGGAGACCCAGTACTTC. This translates into CASRMSGGAWETQYF. The rearrangement joins TRBV28 to TRBJ2-5, with TRBD2 identical over 10 bases. CDR1 and CDR2 (germline): MDHEN, SYDVKM. V lost 6 bases and J lost 5; bases outside the gene matches: 9. This CDR3 contains 15 residues.

In nucleotides, the CDR3 is TGTGCCAGCAGCCTCGACAGGGGGTTGGGTTCACCCCTCCACTTT. It encodes CASSLDRGLGSPLHF. The chain carries TRBV6-6 and TRBJ1-6; 9 nucleotides match TRBD1. The ends lost 6 bases at V and 9 bases at J; junction bases unmatched: 9. The germline V gene encodes CDR1 MNHNY and CDR2 SVGAGI (reference sequence). The CDR3 covers 15 residues.

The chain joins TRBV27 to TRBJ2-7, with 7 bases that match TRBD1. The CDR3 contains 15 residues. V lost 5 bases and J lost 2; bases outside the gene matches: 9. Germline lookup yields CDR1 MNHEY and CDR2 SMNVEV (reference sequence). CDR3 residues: CASSIGTVGAYEQYF. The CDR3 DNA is TGTGCCAGCAGTATCGGGACAGTTGGGGCCTACGAGCAGTACTTC.

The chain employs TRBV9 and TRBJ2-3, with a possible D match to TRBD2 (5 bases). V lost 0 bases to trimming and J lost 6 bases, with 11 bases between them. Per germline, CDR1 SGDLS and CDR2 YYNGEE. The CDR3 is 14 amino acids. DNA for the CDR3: TGTGCCAGCAGCGTAGGAGGGATCAGGGATACGCAGTATTTT. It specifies CASSVGGIRDTQYF.

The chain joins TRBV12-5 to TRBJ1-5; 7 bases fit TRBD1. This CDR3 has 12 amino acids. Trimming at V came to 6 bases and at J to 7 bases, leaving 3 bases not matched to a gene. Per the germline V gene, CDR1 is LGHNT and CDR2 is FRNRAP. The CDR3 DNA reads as TGTGCTAGTGGGGGGACAGCACAGCCCCAGCATTTT. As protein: CASGGTAQPQHF.

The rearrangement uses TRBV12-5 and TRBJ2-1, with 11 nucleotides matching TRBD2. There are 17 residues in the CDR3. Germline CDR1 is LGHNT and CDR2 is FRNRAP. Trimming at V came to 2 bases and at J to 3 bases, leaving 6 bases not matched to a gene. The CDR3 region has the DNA TGTGCTAGTGGTTTGCGGCTAGCGGGGGGCCACTACAATGAGCAGTTCTTC. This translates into CASGLRLAGGHYNEQFF. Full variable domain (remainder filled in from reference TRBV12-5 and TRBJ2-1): DARVTQTPRHKVTEMGQEVTMRCQPILGHNTVFWYRQTMMQGLELLAYFRNRAPLDDSGMPKDRFSAEMPDATLATLKIQPSEPRDSAVYFCASGLRLAGGHYNEQFFGPGTRLTVL.

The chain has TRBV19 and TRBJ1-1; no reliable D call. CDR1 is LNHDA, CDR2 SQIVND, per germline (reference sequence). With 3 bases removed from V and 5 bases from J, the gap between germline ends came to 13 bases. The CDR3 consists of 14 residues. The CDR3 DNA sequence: TGTGCCAGTAGTATGTCCAGAGGAGGGACTGAAGCTTTCTTT. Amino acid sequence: CASSMSRGGTEAFF.

The CDR3 DNA reads TGTGCCAGCAGTAGCGGACAGGGTCCCCACGAGCAGTACTTC. Encoded protein: CASSSGQGPHEQYF. The rearrangement uses TRBV28 and TRBJ2-7; TRBD1 agrees at 8 bases. The CDR3 has 14 residues. The germline V gene encodes CDR1 MDHEN and CDR2 SYDVKM. J was trimmed by 5 bases and V by 5 bases; bases with no gene match: 8.

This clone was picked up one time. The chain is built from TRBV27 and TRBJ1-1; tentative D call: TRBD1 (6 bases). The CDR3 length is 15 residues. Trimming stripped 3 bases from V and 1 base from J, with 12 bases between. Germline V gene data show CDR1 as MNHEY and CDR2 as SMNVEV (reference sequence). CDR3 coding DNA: TGTGCCAGCAGTTTCGGGGGGGCGACGAACACTGAAGCTTTCTTT. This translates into CASSFGGATNTEAFF.

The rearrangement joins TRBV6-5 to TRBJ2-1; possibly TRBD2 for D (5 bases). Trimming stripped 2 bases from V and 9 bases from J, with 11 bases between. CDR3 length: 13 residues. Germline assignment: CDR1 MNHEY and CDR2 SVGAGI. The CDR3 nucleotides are TGTGCCAGCAGTTACCCGGGGAGTGGTGAGCAGTTCTTC. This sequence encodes CASSYPGSGEQFF.

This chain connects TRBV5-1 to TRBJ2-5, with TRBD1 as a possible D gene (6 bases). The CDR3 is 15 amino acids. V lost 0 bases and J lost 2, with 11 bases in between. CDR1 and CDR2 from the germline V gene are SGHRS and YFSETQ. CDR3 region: CASSLGTGPQETQYF. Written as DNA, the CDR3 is TGCGCCAGCAGCTTGGGAACAGGGCCTCAAGAGACCCAGTACTTC.

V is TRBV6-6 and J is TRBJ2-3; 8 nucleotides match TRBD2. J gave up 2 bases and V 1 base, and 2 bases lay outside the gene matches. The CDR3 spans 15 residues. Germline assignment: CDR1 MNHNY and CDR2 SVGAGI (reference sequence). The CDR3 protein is CASSYLAGNTDTQYF. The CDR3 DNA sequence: TGTGCCAGCAGTTACTTAGCGGGAAACACAGATACGCAGTATTTT.

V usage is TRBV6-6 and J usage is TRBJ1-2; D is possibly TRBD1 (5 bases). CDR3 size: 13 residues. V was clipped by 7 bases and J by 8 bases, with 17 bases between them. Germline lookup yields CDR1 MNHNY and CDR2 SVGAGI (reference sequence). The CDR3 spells CASTLGREGGYTF. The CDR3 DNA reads TGTGCCAGCACCCTGGGAAGGGAGGGGGGCTACACCTTC.